Presented here are 18 T cell receptor beta chains from one specimen sequenced in a study of blood T cell repertoires in COVID-19. Produced via immunoSEQ multiplex PCR; TCRdb's table is partial and in-frame only. The sample lists some 50,000 clones, approximately 90% occurring once. Sequencing was performed on peripheral blood. These receptors all come from a man in his forties with acute or convalescent COVID-19.

The V call is TRBV30, the J call TRBJ2-5; possible D gene TRBD2, 6 bases. This CDR3 spans 14 amino acids. Germline values: CDR1 GTSNPN, CDR2 SVGIG (reference sequence). V lost 0 bases to trimming and J lost 4 bases, with 12 bases between them. CDR3 DNA sequence: TGTGCCTGGAGTGTACAAGGAGGGGTAGAGACCCAGTACTTC. Translated, it gives CAWSVQGGVETQYF. The whole variable domain, remainder taken from reference TRBV30 and TRBJ2-5, is SQTIHQWPATLVQPVGSPLSLECTVEGTSNPNLYWYRQAAGRGLQLLFYSVGIGQISSEVPQNLSASRPQDRQFILSSKKLLLSDSGFYLCAWSVQGGVETQYFGPGTRLLVL.

This chain joins TRBV9 and TRBJ2-7, with a weak D call TRBD2 (5 bases). The CDR3 has 14 amino acids. V gave up 0 bases and J gave up 7 bases, with 14 bases separating them. Germline values: CDR1 SGDLS, CDR2 YYNGEE. CDR3 sequence: CASSVDLLPGEQYF. The DNA of the CDR3 is TGTGCCAGCAGCGTAGATCTCCTACCGGGGGAGCAGTACTTC.

The chain links TRBV5-1 to TRBJ1-2, with D maybe TRBD1 (5 bases). This CDR3 is built from 14 residues. CDR1 and CDR2 (germline): SGHRS, YFSETQ. V shed 1 base and J shed 5 bases, with 12 bases lying between them. The CDR3 loop reads CASSLTGLHYGYTF. CDR3 coding DNA: TGCGCCAGCAGCTTGACAGGCCTACATTATGGCTACACCTTC.

The V gene is TRBV9, the J gene TRBJ2-1; 8 nucleotides align to TRBD2. The CDR3 has 16 residues. The J segment lost 1 base and the V segment lost 3 bases, leaving 6 bases of the junction unmatched. In germline, CDR1 is SGDLS, CDR2 YYNGEE. The CDR3 DNA reads TGTGCCAGCAGCGCCCGGGGGGGAAAGTCCTACAATGAGCAGTTCTTC. Protein sequence: CASSARGGKSYNEQFF.

This clone appeared a single time. The CDR3 sequence: CASSAAGPGLGTDTQYF. CDR3 in DNA: TGTGCCAGCAGTGCCGCGGGCCCGGGCTTGGGCACAGATACGCAGTATTTT. This chain links TRBV6-4 with TRBJ2-3; the D gene is possibly TRBD2 (5 bases). The CDR3 extends over 17 amino acids. Germline CDR1 and CDR2: MRHNA and SNTAGT. The V gene lost 4 bases and the J gene lost 1 base, with 18 bases spanning the gap.

This clone was counted a few times. This chain links TRBV19 with TRBJ2-7; maybe TRBD2 (6 bases). V shed 4 bases and J shed 5 bases, with 15 bases lying between them. Germline CDR1 LNHDA, CDR2 SQIVND (reference sequence). The length of the CDR3 is 14 residues. CDR3 in DNA: TGTGCCAGTAGTACACTAGCCCCGGGAAACGAGCAGTACTTC. Its protein is CASSTLAPGNEQYF.

The chain joins TRBV7-2 to TRBJ2-2, with D perhaps matching TRBD1 (5 bases). Trimming cost V 2 bases and J 3 bases, with 10 bases left between them. From germline, CDR1 is SGHTA and CDR2 FQGNSA. The CDR3 is 15 residues long. The CDR3 DNA reads as TGTGCCAGCAGCTTAAGTCAGGGCTACACCGGGGAGCTGTTTTTT. This encodes CASSLSQGYTGELFF.

The chain is built from TRBV5-4 and TRBJ1-1; 7 nucleotides line up with TRBD1. Germline loops: CDR1 SGHNT, CDR2 YYREEE (reference sequence). The CDR3 spans 14 residues. Germline trimming cut 1 base from V and 4 bases from J; bases unmatched to any gene: 4. The CDR3 nucleotides read TGTGCCAGCAGCTTGATACAGGGGAGCACTGAAGCTTTCTTT. Encoded protein: CASSLIQGSTEAFF.

The chain recombines TRBV2 with TRBJ2-3; 11 bases match TRBD2. CDR3 length equals 18 residues. Germline V lookup: CDR1 SNHLY, CDR2 FYNNEI. Losses at the gene ends were 0 bases for V and 8 bases for J; bases not matched to a gene: 13. The CDR3, as DNA: TGTGCCAGCAGTGAAGCGCTTGGTAGCGGGAGGGCGAGAGGTACGCAGTATTTT. Residues: CASSEALGSGRARGTQYF.

The chain is built from TRBV7-3 and TRBJ2-3, with 9 bases lining up with TRBD2. Germline trimming cut 4 bases from V and 4 bases from J; bases unmatched to any gene: 6. The germline gives CDR1 SGHTA, CDR2 FQGTGA. This CDR3 region has 15 residues. This CDR3 reads CASSYLAGSSDTQYF. The CDR3, as DNA: TGTGCCAGCAGCTATCTAGCGGGGTCCTCAGATACGCAGTATTTT.

This sequence joins TRBV5-1 and TRBJ1-1, with D possibly TRBD1 on 6 matching bases. Germline lookup yields CDR1 SGHRS and CDR2 YFSETQ. This CDR3 has 14 residues. V shed 1 base and J shed 2 bases, with 9 bases lying between them. This chain's CDR3 is CASSLMGANTEAFF. DNA for the CDR3: TGCGCCAGCAGCTTGATGGGGGCTAACACTGAAGCTTTCTTT.

The CDR3 protein is CASSDNAGWAGELFF. The CDR3 nucleotides are TGCGCCAGCAGTGATAACGCGGGATGGGCCGGGGAGCTGTTTTTT. The V and J genes are TRBV10-2 and TRBJ2-2; TRBD2 might be the D (6 bases). This CDR3 spans 15 amino acids. Germline assignment: CDR1 WSHSY and CDR2 SAAADI. Between the trimmed V and J ends, which lost 3 bases and 6 bases, there was a span of 14 bases.

This clone was picked up a small number of times. The V and J genes are TRBV6-4 and TRBJ2-2; 10 positions agree with TRBD2. Germline-derived CDR1 and CDR2 are MRHNA and SNTAGT. CDR3 size: 14 residues. V lost 10 bases to trimming and J lost 1 base; unmatched junction nucleotides: 3. This CDR3 is CATRLAGNTGELFF. DNA for the CDR3: TGTGCCACTCGACTAGCGGGGAACACCGGGGAGCTGTTTTTT.

V and J are TRBV6-5 and TRBJ1-1, with D unclear. V gave up 9 bases and J gave up 6 bases, with 14 bases separating them. The CDR3 loop spans 12 amino acids. Per the germline V gene, CDR1 is MNHEY and CDR2 is SVGAGI. This chain's CDR3 is CASAEGTAEAFF. CDR3 bases: TGTGCCAGTGCCGAGGGAACGGCTGAAGCTTTCTTT.

The chain joins TRBV29-1 to TRBJ2-1; 13 bases agree with TRBD2. V gave up 1 base and J gave up 0 bases; unmatched junction bases: 3. The CDR3 consists of 17 residues. Germline V gene sequence: CDR1 SQVTM, CDR2 ANQGSEA. The CDR3 DNA reads as TGCAGCGTTGAAGGGACTAGCGGGGGTAGCTCCTACAATGAGCAGTTCTTC. The encoded protein is CSVEGTSGGSSYNEQFF.

The chain links TRBV27 to TRBJ2-3; 8 bases are shared with TRBD2. Germline V CDR1 and CDR2: MNHEY, SMNVEV (reference sequence). The CDR3 has 15 residues. J was trimmed by 1 base and V by 2 bases; bases with no gene match: 2. The CDR3 here is CASSLRGGGTDTQYF. DNA of the CDR3: TGTGCCAGCAGTTTACGGGGGGGAGGCACAGATACGCAGTATTTT.

The chain joins TRBV18 to TRBJ1-1; D might be TRBD1 (5 bases). In germline, CDR1 is KGHSH, CDR2 LQKENI. V lost 2 bases, J lost 4 bases, and 14 bases lay in between. The CDR3 runs to 15 residues. CDR3 in amino acids: CASSPASGLSTEAFF. The CDR3 bases are TGTGCCAGCTCACCAGCCTCAGGGTTGAGCACTGAAGCTTTCTTT.

CDR3 protein: CASSQGQASLAYEQYF. In DNA form, the CDR3 reads TGTGCCAGCAGCCAAGGACAGGCCTCCCTGGCCTACGAGCAGTACTTC. The chain uses TRBV14 and TRBJ2-7; a possible D gene is TRBD1 (6 bases). The germline V gene encodes CDR1 SGHDN and CDR2 FVKESK. The V gene lost 1 base and the J gene lost 2 bases, with 15 bases spanning the gap. The length of the CDR3 is 16 residues.